These T cell receptor beta chains were read from a single sample in a study of blood T cell repertoires in COVID-19. The repertoire was sequenced with immunoSEQ multiplex PCR; TCRdb's copy has only in-frame clones and lacks some. The table shows about 210,000 clones, with 80% to 85% occurring only once. The material sequenced was peripheral blood. The receptor source for this set is a woman in her seventies with COVID-19, enrolled during active disease. CDR3s include the opening cysteine and the closing phenylalanine or tryptophan. A D gene is named only where the DNA matches it firmly. Only part of the rows carry a size: once, few, many, or a class if the clone is expanded.

CDR3: CASSLDWDSSNTEAFF
DNA: TGTGCCAGCAGCTTGGATTGGGACTCTTCGAACACTGAAGCTTTCTTT
J: TRBJ1-1
D: .
size: .
V: TRBV5-4

CDR3: CASSPTGVSDTQYF
DNA: TGTGCCAGCAGTCCAACGGGAGTATCAGATACGCAGTATTTT
J: TRBJ2-3
D: .
size: .
V: TRBV28

CDR3: CASSRRGGLAQYF
DNA: TGTGCCAGCAGCCGGAGGGGGGGGCTGGCCCAGTACTTC
J: TRBJ2-5
D: .
size: .
V: TRBV13

CDR3: CASSLGGLSGNTIYF
DNA: TGTGCCAGCAGTTTAGGGGGACTCTCTGGAAACACCATATATTTT
J: TRBJ1-3
D: .
size: .
V: TRBV27

CDR3: CASSSAGAGNTIYF
DNA: TGTGCCAGCAGCTCCGCAGGGGCTGGAAACACCATATATTTT
J: TRBJ1-3
D: .
size: .
V: TRBV5-6

CDR3: CASSRRLVKLYEQFF
DNA: TGTGCCAGCAGCCGCCGACTAGTGAAGTTGTATGAGCAGTTCTTC
J: TRBJ2-1
D: .
size: .
V: TRBV5-8

CDR3: CASSQDYWTSGSTDTQYF
DNA: TGTGCCAGCAGCCAAGATTACTGGACTAGCGGGAGCACAGATACGCAGTATTTT
J: TRBJ2-3
D: TRBD2
size: .
V: TRBV14

CDR3: CASTLLAGVNEQFF
DNA: TGTGCCAGCACCCTTCTAGCGGGAGTAAATGAGCAGTTCTTC
J: TRBJ2-1
D: TRBD2
size: .
V: TRBV6-6

CDR3: CAWSKSGTVNSPLHF
DNA: TGTGCCTGGAGTAAGAGCGGAACCGTTAATTCACCCCTCCACTTT
J: TRBJ1-6
D: .
size: few
V: TRBV30

CDR3: CASSPGGERGTEAFF
DNA: TGTGCCAGCAGCCCAGGGGGCGAGAGAGGGACTGAAGCTTTCTTT
J: TRBJ1-1
D: TRBD1
size: .
V: TRBV11-3

CDR3: CASSYAGVGEKLFF
DNA: TGTGCCAGCAGTTACGCAGGGGTTGGTGAAAAACTGTTTTTT
J: TRBJ1-4
D: .
size: .
V: TRBV6-5

CDR3: CASSYSAGGGQPQHF
DNA: TGTGCCAGCAGTTACTCAGCAGGGGGCGGGCAGCCCCAGCATTTT
J: TRBJ1-5
D: TRBD1
size: .
V: TRBV6-5

CDR3: CASTTGLGQKTRKYF
DNA: TGTGCCAGCACCACTGGGCTAGGACAGAAAACCCGAAAGTACTTC
J: TRBJ2-7
D: .
size: .
V: TRBV28

CDR3: CASSSRGRGNYEQYF
DNA: TGTGCCAGCAGTTCCCGGGGTAGGGGGAACTACGAGCAGTACTTC
J: TRBJ2-7
D: .
size: .
V: TRBV28

CDR3: CASSEALRGTAFF
DNA: TGTGCCAGCAGTGAAGCGCTTCGGGGTACAGCTTTCTTT
J: TRBJ1-1
D: .
size: .
V: TRBV6-1

CDR3: CASSLEVAGVFYEQYF
DNA: TGTGCCAGCAGTTTAGAGGTAGCGGGCGTTTTTTACGAGCAGTACTTC
J: TRBJ2-7
D: TRBD2
size: few
V: TRBV27

CDR3: CASSYTGQTYEQYF
DNA: TGTGCCAGCAGTTATACGGGACAGACCTACGAGCAGTACTTC
J: TRBJ2-7
D: TRBD1
size: .
V: TRBV6-5

CDR3: CASRLGLAIYDEQFF
DNA: TGTGCCAGCAGACTTGGACTAGCGATATACGATGAGCAGTTCTTC
J: TRBJ2-1
D: TRBD2
size: .
V: TRBV5-5

CDR3: CASRSGRYNEQFF
DNA: TGTGCCAGCCGCAGCGGGAGGTATAATGAGCAGTTCTTC
J: TRBJ2-1
D: TRBD2
size: once
V: TRBV10-3

CDR3: CASSPRQGDYEQYF
DNA: TGTGCCAGCAGCCCAAGACAGGGGGACTACGAGCAGTACTTC
J: TRBJ2-7
D: TRBD1
size: many
V: TRBV9

CDR3: CASSHEGLNYGYTF
DNA: TGTGCCAGCAGCCATGAAGGACTAAACTATGGCTACACCTTC
J: TRBJ1-2
D: .
size: .
V: TRBV4-2

CDR3: CASSWTGVGYTF
DNA: TGTGCCAGCAGTTGGACAGGAGTAGGCTACACCTTC
J: TRBJ1-2
D: TRBD1
size: .
V: TRBV12-3/TRBV12-4

CDR3: CASSESDRGDTQYF
DNA: TGTGCCAGCAGTGAATCGGACAGGGGGGATACGCAGTATTTT
J: TRBJ2-3
D: TRBD1
size: .
V: TRBV6-4

CDR3: CASSLGGTGFFYGYTF
DNA: TGTGCCAGCAGTCTCGGCGGGACAGGGTTTTTCTATGGCTACACCTTC
J: TRBJ1-2
D: TRBD1
size: .
V: TRBV28

CDR3: CASSGRGFGGEKLFF
DNA: TGTGCCAGCAGTGGCAGGGGATTTGGTGGGGAAAAACTGTTTTTT
J: TRBJ1-4
D: .
size: .
V: TRBV28

CDR3: CASSLGEGGGNEKLFF
DNA: TGTGCCAGCAGCTTAGGCGAAGGGGGCGGTAATGAAAAACTGTTTTTT
J: TRBJ1-4
D: TRBD1
size: .
V: TRBV13